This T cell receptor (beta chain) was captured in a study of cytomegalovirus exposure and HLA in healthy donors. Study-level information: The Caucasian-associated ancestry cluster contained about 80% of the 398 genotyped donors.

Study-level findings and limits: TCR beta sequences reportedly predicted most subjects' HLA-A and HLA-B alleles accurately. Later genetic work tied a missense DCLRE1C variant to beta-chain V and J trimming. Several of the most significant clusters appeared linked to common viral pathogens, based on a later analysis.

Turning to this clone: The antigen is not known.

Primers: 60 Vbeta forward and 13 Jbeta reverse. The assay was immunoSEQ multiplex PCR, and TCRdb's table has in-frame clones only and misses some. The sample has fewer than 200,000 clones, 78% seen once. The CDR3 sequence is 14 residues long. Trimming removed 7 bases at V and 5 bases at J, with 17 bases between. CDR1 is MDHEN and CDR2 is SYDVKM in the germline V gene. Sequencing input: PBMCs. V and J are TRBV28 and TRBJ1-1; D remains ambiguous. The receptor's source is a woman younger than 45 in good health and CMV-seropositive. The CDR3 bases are TGTGCCAGCACCACGGTTGGGAGGTGGACTGAAGCTTTCTTT. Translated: CASTTVGRWTEAFF.